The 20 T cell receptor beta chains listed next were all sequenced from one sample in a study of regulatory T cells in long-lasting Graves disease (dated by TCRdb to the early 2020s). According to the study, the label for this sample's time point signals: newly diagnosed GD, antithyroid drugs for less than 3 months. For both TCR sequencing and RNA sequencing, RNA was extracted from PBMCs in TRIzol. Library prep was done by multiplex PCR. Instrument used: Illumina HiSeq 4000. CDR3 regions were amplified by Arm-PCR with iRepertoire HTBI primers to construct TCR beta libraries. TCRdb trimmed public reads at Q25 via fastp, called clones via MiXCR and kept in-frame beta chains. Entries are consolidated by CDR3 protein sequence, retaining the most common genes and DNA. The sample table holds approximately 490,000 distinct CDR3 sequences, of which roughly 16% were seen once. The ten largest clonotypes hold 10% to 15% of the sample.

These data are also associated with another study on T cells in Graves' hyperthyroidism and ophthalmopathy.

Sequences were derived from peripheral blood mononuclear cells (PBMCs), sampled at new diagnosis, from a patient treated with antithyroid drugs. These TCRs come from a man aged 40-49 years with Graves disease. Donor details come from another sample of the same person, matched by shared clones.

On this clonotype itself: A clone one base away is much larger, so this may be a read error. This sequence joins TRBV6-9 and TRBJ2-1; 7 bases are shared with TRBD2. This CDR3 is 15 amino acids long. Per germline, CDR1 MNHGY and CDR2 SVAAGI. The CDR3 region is CASSYGASGYSEQFF. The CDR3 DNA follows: TGTGCCAGCAGTTACGGGGCTAGCGGCTACAGTGAGCAGTTCTTC.

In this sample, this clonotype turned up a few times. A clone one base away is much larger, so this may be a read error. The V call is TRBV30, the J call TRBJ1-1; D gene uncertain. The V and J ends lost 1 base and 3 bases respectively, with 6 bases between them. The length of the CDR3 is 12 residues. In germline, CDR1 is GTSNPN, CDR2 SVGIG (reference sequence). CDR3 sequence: CAWSEGYTEAFF. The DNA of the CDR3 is TGTGCCTGGAGTGAGGGCTACACTGAAGCTTTCTTT. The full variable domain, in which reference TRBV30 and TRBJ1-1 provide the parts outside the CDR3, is SQTIHQWPATLVQPVGSPLSLECTVEGTSNPNLYWYRQAAGRGLQLLFYSVGIGQISSEVPQNLSASRPQDRQFILSSKKLLLSDSGFYLCAWSEGYTEAFFGQGTRLTVV.

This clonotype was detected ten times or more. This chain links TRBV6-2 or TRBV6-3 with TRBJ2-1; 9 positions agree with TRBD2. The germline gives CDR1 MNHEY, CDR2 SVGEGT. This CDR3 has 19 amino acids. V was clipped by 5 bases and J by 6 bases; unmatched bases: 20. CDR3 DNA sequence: TGTGCCAGCAGTGATAAGTGGCTGTGGCGGGAGGGCGACGTCAATGAGCAGTTCTTC. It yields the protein CASSDKWLWREGDVNEQFF.

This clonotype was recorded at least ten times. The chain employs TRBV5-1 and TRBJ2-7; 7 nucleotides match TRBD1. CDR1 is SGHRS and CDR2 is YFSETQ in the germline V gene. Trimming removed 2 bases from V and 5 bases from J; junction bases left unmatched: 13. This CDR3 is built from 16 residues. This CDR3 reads CASSFGLEGAYDEQYF. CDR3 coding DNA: TGCGCCAGCAGCTTCGGCCTAGAGGGGGCATATGACGAGCAGTACTTC.

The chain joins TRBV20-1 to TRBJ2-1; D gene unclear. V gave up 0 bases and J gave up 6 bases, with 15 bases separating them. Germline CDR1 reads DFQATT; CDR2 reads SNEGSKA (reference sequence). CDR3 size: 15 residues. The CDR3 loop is CSARDLDPWANEQFF. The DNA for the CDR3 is TGCAGTGCTAGAGATCTTGACCCCTGGGCCAATGAGCAGTTCTTC.

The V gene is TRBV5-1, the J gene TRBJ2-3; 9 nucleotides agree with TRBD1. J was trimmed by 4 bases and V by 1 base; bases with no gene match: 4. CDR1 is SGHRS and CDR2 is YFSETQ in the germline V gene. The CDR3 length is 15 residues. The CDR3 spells CASSLLGQGPDTQYF. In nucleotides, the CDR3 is TGCGCCAGCAGCTTGTTGGGACAGGGACCAGATACGCAGTATTTT.

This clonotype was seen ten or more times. Written as DNA, the CDR3 is TGTGCCAGCAGCCCAGGGCGGGAGGAGAGCACAGATACGCAGTATTTT. This sequence encodes CASSPGREESTDTQYF. The chain couples TRBV28 to TRBJ2-3, with TRBD2 identical over 8 bases. V gave up 6 bases and J gave up 0 bases; unmatched junction bases: 8. Germline CDR1 and CDR2: MDHEN and SYDVKM. This CDR3 is built from 16 residues. The whole variable domain, filled in from reference TRBV28 and TRBJ2-3, reads DVKVTQSSRYLVKRTGEKVFLECVQDMDHENMFWYRQDPGLGLRLIYFSYDVKMKEKGDIPEGYSVSREKKERFSLILESASTNQTSMYLCASSPGREESTDTQYFGPGTRLTVL.

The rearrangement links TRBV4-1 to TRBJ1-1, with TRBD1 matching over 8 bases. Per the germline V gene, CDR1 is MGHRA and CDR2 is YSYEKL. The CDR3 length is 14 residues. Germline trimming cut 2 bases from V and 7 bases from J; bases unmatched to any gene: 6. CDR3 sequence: CASSQYETGVEAFF. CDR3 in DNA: TGCGCCAGCAGCCAATATGAGACAGGGGTTGAAGCTTTCTTT.

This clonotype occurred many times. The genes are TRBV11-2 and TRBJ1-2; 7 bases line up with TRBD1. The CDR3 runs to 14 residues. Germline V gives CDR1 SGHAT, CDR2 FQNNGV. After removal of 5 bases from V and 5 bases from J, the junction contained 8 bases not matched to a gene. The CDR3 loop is CASSRDSSRYGYTF. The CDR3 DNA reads TGTGCCAGCAGCCGGGACAGTTCACGATATGGCTACACCTTC.

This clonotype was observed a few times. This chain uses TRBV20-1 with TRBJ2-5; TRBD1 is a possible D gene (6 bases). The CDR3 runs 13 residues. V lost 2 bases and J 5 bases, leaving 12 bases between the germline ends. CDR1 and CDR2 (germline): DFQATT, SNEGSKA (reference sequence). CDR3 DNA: TGCAGTGCTAGATTCATTAGGGGGGAGACCCAGTACTTC. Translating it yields CSARFIRGETQYF.

DNA of the CDR3: TGTGCCAGCAGTGAACTTAGGGGGACTGAAGCTTTCTTT. Amino acid sequence: CASSELRGTEAFF. The gene calls are TRBV25-1 and TRBJ1-1, with D possibly being TRBD1 (6 bases). Germline CDR1 is MGHDK and CDR2 is SYGVNS. The ends were cut back, 2 bases at V and 5 bases at J, with 9 bases in the middle. The CDR3 has 13 residues.

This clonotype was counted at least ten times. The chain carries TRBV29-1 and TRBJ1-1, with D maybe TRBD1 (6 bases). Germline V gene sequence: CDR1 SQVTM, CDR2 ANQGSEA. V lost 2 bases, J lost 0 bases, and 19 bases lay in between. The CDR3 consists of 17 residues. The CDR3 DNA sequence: TGCAGCGTTGAACCCCTCTTGATGGGGGGCATGAACACTGAAGCTTTCTTT. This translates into CSVEPLLMGGMNTEAFF.

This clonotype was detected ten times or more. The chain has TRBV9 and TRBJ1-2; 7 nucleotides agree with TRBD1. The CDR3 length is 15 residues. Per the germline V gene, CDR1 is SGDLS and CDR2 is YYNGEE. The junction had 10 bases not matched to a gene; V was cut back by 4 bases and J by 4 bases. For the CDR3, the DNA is TGTGCCAGCAGCTCCTCCGGCGGGACAGTCTATGGCTACACCTTC. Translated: CASSSSGGTVYGYTF.

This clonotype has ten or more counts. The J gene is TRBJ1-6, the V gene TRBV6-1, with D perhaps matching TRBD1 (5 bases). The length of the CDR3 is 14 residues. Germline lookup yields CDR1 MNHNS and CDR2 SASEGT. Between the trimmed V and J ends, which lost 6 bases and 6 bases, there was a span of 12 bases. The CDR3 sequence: CASRKGTGNSPLHF. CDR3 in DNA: TGTGCCAGCAGAAAAGGGACGGGTAATTCACCCCTCCACTTT.

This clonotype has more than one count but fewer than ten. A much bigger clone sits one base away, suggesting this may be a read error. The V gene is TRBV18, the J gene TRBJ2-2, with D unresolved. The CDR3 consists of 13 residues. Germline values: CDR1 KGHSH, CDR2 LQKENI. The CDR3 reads CASPPHGTGELFF. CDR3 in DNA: TGTGCCAGCCCACCTCACGGCACCGGGGAGCTGTTTTTT.

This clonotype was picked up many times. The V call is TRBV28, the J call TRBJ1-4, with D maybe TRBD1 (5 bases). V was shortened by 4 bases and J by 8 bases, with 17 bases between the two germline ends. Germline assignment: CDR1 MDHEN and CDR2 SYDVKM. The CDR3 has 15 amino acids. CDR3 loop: CASSSGGGFGEKLFF. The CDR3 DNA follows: TGTGCCAGCAGTTCGGGGGGGGGATTTGGGGAAAAACTGTTTTTT.

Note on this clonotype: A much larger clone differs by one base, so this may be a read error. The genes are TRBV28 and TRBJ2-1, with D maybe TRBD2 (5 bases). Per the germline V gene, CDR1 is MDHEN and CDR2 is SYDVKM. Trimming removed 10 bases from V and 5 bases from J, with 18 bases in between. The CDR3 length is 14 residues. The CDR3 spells CANKDLGRDNEQFF. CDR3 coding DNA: TGTGCCAACAAGGATCTCGGGCGGGACAATGAGCAGTTCTTC. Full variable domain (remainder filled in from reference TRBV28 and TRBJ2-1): DVKVTQSSRYLVKRTGEKVFLECVQDMDHENMFWYRQDPGLGLRLIYFSYDVKMKEKGDIPEGYSVSREKKERFSLILESASTNQTSMYLCANKDLGRDNEQFFGPGTRLTVL.

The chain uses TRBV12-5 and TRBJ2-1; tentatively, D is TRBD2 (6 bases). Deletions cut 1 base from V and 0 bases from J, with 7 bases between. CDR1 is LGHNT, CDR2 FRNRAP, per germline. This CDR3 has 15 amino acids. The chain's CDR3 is CASGLGTTSYNEQFF. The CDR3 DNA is TGTGCTAGTGGTTTGGGGACTACCTCCTACAATGAGCAGTTCTTC.

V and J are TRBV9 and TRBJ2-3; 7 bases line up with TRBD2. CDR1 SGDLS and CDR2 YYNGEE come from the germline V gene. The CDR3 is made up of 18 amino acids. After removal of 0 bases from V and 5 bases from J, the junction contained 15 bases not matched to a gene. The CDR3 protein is CASSVAGNSGLLGDTQYF. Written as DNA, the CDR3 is TGTGCCAGCAGCGTAGCGGGGAATAGCGGGCTCCTGGGAGATACGCAGTATTTT.

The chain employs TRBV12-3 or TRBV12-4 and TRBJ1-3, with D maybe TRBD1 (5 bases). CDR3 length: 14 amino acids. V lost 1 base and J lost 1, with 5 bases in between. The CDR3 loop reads CASSLGTSGNTIYF. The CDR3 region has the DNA TGTGCCAGCAGTTTAGGGACATCTGGAAACACCATATATTTT.